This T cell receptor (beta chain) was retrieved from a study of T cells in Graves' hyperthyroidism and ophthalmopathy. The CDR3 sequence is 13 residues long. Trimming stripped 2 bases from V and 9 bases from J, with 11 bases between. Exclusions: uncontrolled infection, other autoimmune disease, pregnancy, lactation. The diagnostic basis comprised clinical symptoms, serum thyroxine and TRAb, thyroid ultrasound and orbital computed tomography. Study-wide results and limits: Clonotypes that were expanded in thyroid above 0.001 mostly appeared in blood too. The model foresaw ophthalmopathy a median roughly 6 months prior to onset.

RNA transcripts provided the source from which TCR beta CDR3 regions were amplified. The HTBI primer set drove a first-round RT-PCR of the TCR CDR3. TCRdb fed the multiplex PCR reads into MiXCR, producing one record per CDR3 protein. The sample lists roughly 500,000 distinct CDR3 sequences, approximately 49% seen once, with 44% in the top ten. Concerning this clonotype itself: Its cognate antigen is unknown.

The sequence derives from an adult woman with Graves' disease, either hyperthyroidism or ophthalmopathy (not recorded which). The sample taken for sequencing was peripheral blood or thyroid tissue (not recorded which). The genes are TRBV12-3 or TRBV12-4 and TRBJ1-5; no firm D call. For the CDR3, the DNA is TGTGCCAGCAGTTTAATGCTCTCCTCGCCCCAGCATTTT. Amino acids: CASSLMLSSPQHF.